The table lists the clone carrying this T cell receptor beta chain with a few counts. Pregnant or lactating patients were excluded, as were those with uncontrolled infection or other autoimmune disease. What was amplified from RNA transcripts were TCR beta CDR3 regions. The TCR CDR3 was amplified in a first-round RT-PCR using the HTBI primer set. Each CDR3 protein gets one entry after TCRdb re-called the multiplex PCR reads with MiXCR. The table shows roughly 710,000 distinct CDR3 sequences, with around 40% occurring only once. This entry comes from a study of T cells in Graves' hyperthyroidism and ophthalmopathy. This CDR3 comprises 17 residues. The junction had 16 bases not matched to a gene; V was cut back by 3 bases and J by 7 bases.

The sequence came from a woman aged 35 to 49 with Graves' hyperthyroidism. V and J are TRBV12-3 or TRBV12-4 and TRBJ2-7, with 9 nucleotides matching TRBD2. The sample comprised blood. CDR3 coding DNA: TGTGCCAGCAGTTTGGGGCGGGAGGGCCACTTCATAGGAGAGCAGTACTTC. Residues: CASSLGREGHFIGEQYF.